The T cell receptor (beta chain) under discussion was sequenced for a study of blood T cell repertoires in COVID-19. Losses at the gene ends were 5 bases for V and 8 bases for J; bases not matched to a gene: 9. Germline CDR1 SEHNR, CDR2 FQNEAQ (reference sequence). The CDR3 extends over 16 amino acids. This table comes from immunoSEQ multiplex PCR, and its TCRdb copy is limited to in-frame clones, with some not included. Of about 400,000 clones listed, more than 85% are singletons. The origin of this receptor is a human donor in a cohort sampled during active COVID-19. Input material: peripheral blood. The gene calls are TRBV7-9 and TRBJ1-6; 10 bases line up with TRBD1. The DNA for the CDR3 is TGTGCCAGCAGCCAGATAAGACAGGGGGCATATTCACCCCTCCACTTT. It specifies CASSQIRQGAYSPLHF. Full variable domain (missing parts from reference TRBV7-9 and TRBJ1-6): DTGVSQNPRHKITKRGQNVTFRCDPISEHNRLYWYRQTLGQGPEFLTYFQNEAQLEKSRLLSDRFSAERPKGSFSTLEIQRTEQGDSAMYLCASSQIRQGAYSPLHFGNGTRLTVT.